This T cell receptor beta chain was found in a study of identical twins. Findings of the study overall: Cross-sectional statistical analysis, not tracking of the same donors, underpinned the conclusions.

J gave up 8 bases and V 3 bases, and 1 base lay outside the gene matches. Per germline, CDR1 SGHTA and CDR2 FQGNSA. The CDR3 sequence is 13 residues long. This clonotype has at least ten counts. The antigen remains undetermined. All donors were healthy Caucasians. TCRdb analysed the 5' RACE reads with MiXCR anew, one entry per CDR3 protein. The repertoire consists of 1.5 million to 2 million distinct CDR3 sequences, with about 32% occurring once and the leading ten covering less than 0.35%. This rearrangement joins TRBV7-2 to TRBJ2-1; TRBD2 agrees at 10 bases. The sequence was obtained from a newborn girl in good health. The sample was cord blood. The CDR3 region is CASSFGLADEQFF. In nucleotides, the CDR3 is TGTGCCAGCAGCTTCGGACTAGCGGATGAGCAGTTCTTC.